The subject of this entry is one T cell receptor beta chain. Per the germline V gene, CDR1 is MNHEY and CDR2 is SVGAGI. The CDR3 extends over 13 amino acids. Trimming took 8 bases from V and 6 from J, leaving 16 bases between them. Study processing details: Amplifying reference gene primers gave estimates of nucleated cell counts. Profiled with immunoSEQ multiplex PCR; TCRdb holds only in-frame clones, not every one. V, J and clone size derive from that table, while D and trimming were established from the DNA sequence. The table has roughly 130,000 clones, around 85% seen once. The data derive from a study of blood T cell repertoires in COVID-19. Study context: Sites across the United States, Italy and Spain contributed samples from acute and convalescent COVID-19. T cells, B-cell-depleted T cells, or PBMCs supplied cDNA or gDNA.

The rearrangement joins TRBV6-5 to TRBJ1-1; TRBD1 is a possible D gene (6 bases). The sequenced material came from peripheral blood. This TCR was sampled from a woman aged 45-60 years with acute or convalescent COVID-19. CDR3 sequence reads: CASGRGQFAEAFF. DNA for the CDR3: TGTGCCAGCGGGCGTGGACAGTTTGCTGAAGCTTTCTTT.